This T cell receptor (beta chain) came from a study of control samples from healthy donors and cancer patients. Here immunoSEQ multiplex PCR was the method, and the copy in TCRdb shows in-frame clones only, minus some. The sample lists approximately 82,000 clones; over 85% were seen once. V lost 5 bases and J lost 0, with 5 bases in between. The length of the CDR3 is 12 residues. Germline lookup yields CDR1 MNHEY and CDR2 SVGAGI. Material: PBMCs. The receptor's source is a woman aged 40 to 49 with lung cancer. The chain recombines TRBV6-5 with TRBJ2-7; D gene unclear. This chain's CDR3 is CASSLLSYEQYF. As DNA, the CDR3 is TGTGCCAGCAGTCTACTCTCCTACGAGCAGTACTTC.